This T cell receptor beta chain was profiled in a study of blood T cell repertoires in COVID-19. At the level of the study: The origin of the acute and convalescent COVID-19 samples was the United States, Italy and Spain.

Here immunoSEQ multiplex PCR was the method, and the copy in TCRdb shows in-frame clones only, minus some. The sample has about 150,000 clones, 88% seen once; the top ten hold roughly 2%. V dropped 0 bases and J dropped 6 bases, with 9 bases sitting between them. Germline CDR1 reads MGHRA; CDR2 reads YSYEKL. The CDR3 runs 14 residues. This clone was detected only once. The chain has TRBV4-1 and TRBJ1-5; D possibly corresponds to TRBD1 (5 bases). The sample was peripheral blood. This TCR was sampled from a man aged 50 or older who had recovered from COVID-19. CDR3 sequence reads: CASSQDTGFQPQHF. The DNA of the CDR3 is TGCGCCAGCAGCCAAGATACAGGCTTTCAGCCCCAGCATTTT.